A selection of T cell receptor beta chains follows, all from one sample in a study of blood T cell repertoires in COVID-19. The protocol was immunoSEQ multiplex PCR, while the TCRdb copy is restricted to in-frame clones and leaves out a portion. The sample carries almost 350,000 clones, roughly 90% recorded once. The sample consisted of peripheral blood. The receptors originated from a woman between 55 and 75 years old with COVID-19, enrolled during active disease. Both conserved end residues are part of each CDR3. Each record gives: V gene, D gene, J gene, CDR3 DNA, CDR3 protein. The D gene is left open where the match is weak.

>TRBV7-9|NA|TRBJ1-2
TGTGCCAGCAGCAAATGGCAGGGAACCCGAAGGTATGGCTACACCTTC
CASSKWQGTRRYGYTF
>TRBV6-9|NA|TRBJ1-3
TGTGCCAGCAGCCAACTTCCCGGGGGAGAGGCTGGAAACACCATATATTTT
CASSQLPGGEAGNTIYF
>TRBV5-4|NA|TRBJ1-2
TGTGCCAGCAGCTTGGCCGCCGGGGTTGGCTATGGCTACACCTTC
CASSLAAGVGYGYTF
>TRBV3-1/TRBV3-2|NA|TRBJ1-1
TGTGCCAGCAGCCAAATAGGGGTGAACACTGAAGCTTTCTTT
CASSQIGVNTEAFF
>TRBV10-1|TRBD1|TRBJ1-5
TGCGCCAGCAAAGAGCACAGGGGACTAGGACAGCCCCAGCATTTT
CASKEHRGLGQPQHF
>TRBV19|NA|TRBJ1-2
TGTGCCAGTAGTCCGCAGGGAAAGAATGGCTACACCTTC
CASSPQGKNGYTF
>TRBV5-1|TRBD1|TRBJ2-7
TGCGCCAGCCGCGACAGGGGAGACGACTTAAAGTTCTACGAGCAGTACTTC
CASRDRGDDLKFYEQYF
>TRBV29-1|TRBD1|TRBJ1-1
TGCAGCGGTGAACAGGGGAGAAACACTGAAGCTTTCTTT
CSGEQGRNTEAFF
>TRBV10-2|NA|TRBJ1-1
TGCGCCAGCAGTGGCCCTCGGAGCACTGAAGCTTTCTTT
CASSGPRSTEAFF
>TRBV3-1/TRBV3-2|NA|TRBJ2-7
TGTGCCAGCAGCCAAGAGACGGGACAGACAGCGGGCTACGAGCAGTACTTC
CASSQETGQTAGYEQYF
>TRBV28|NA|TRBJ1-5
TGTGCCAGCAGCGGTGACAGCATCGGCAATCAGCCCCAGCATTTT
CASSGDSIGNQPQHF